What follows is one T cell receptor (beta chain) and its context. The antigen is undetermined. The assay was immunoSEQ multiplex PCR, and TCRdb's table has in-frame clones only and misses some. The sample comprises more than 110,000 clones, about 86% of which are singletons, and approximately 3.7% rests with the top ten. Trimming stripped 8 bases from V and 7 bases from J, with 12 bases between. CDR3 length: 13 residues. Germline V lookup: CDR1 ENHRY, CDR2 SYGVKD. This entry belongs to a study of T cell responses to AZD1222 COVID-19 vaccine. Background on the study: Pooled samples include second doses given at about 4 or 12 weeks. Findings and caveats of the study: Clonal diversity may have been underestimated, and the donors were mostly white British, with more females than males. CD4 TCRs covered the whole spike, strongest at regions 160-218 and 743-854.

This TCR came from an adult in good health. The chain employs TRBV10-3 and TRBJ1-6, with a possible D match to TRBD1 (6 bases). Sequencing used peripheral blood, obtained on day 0 of AZD1222 vaccination. The DNA of the CDR3 is TGTGCCATCTGGGCGACAGGCAATTCACCCCTCCACTTT. It codes for CAIWATGNSPLHF.